This T cell receptor (beta chain) was documented in a study of T cell repertoires in aging, cancer and after chemotherapy. In the study overall: Paired samples before and after chemotherapy came from glioblastoma patients receiving temozolomide-based therapy.

As to this clonotype: Its antigen is as yet unknown.

V dropped 5 bases and J dropped 6; count of bases not matched to a gene: 14. The CDR3 totals 16 residues. TCR beta rearrangements were amplified from peripheral blood genomic DNA. Rearranged V-D-J TRB sequences were amplified with a mixed TRB-A/B primer pool. TCRdb passed the multiplex PCR reads through MiXCR, listing each CDR3 protein once. The table has 1,500 to 2,000 distinct CDR3 sequences, roughly 27% seen once. Study results and limitations: Age-matched healthy donors had significantly more diverse, less clonal blood TCR repertoires than untreated cancer patients. Across the chemotherapy interval, each cancer cohort showed higher median generation probability, suggesting thymic rebound.

What was sequenced was blood. This sequence joins TRBV12-3 or TRBV12-4 and TRBJ2-7; 9 nucleotides match TRBD1. The source is a human donor with a solid tumor. The CDR3 nucleotides read TGTGCCAGCAGTCAGGACAGGGGAGCTGGGCGCGGCGAGCAGTACTTC. Residues: CASSQDRGAGRGEQYF.